A single sample gave rise to the 12 T cell receptor beta chains below, sequenced in a study of CD8+CD57+ T cells in acquired aplastic anemia (dated by TCRdb to the late 2010s). Patients chosen for sequencing had shown expansion of CD8+CD57+ cells by flow cytometry. Instrument used: Illumina HiSeq 2000. TCR beta VDJ combination and CDR3 sequence profiling used genomic DNA as the template. TCRdb reworked the public reads: Q25 trimming with fastp, MiXCR clone assembly, productive beta chains retained. Duplicate CDR3 protein sequences are folded into a single record with the most common DNA and genes. For this sample there are 150,000 to 170,000 distinct CDR3 sequences; over 50% appear just once. Approximately 12% of the sample rests with the top ten. The specimen was sorted CD4+, CD8+, or CD8+CD57+ T cells (not recorded which) from PBMCs. The source is a human donor with aplastic anemia.

Comments on this clonotype: No conserved phenylalanine or tryptophan ends this CDR3, so it is likely a read error. This chain uses TRBV2 with TRBJ2-7; 9 bases match TRBD1. Germline values: CDR1 SNHLY, CDR2 FYNNEI. The J segment lost 5 bases and the V segment lost 8 bases, leaving 7 bases of the junction unmatched. The CDR3 has 13 residues. CDR3 sequence (DNA): TGTGCCAGCGCACACAGGGGGCAGAACGAGCAGTACTCC. Translation gives CASAHRGQNEQYS.

This clonotype was detected many times. The chain carries TRBV2 and TRBJ1-1; 7 nucleotides agree with TRBD1. Germline CDR1 SNHLY, CDR2 FYNNEI. Trimming removed 3 bases from V and 1 base from J; junction bases left unmatched: 8. The CDR3 totals 16 residues. CDR3 loop: CASSDGRGLTNTEAFF. The CDR3 DNA sequence: TGTGCCAGCAGTGACGGTAGGGGGCTTACGAACACTGAAGCTTTCTTT.

This chain connects TRBV20-1 to TRBJ1-6; D not certain. This CDR3 contains 15 residues. Trimming cost V 4 bases and J 3 bases, with 13 bases left between them. The germline CDR1 and CDR2 sequences are DFQATT and SNEGSKA (reference sequence). CDR3 sequence (DNA): TGCAGTGCTACCTATAGGCAGGTCTATAATTCACCCCTCCACTTT. Translation: CSATYRQVYNSPLHF.

This chain joins TRBV24-1 and TRBJ1-2; maybe TRBD1 (5 bases). Between the trimmed V and J ends, which lost 5 bases and 5 bases, there was a span of 11 bases. Germline values: CDR1 KGHDR, CDR2 SFDVKD. This CDR3 has 13 residues. CDR3 bases: TGTGCCACCAGTGTAGGGGAAATGTATGGCTACACCTTC. As protein: CATSVGEMYGYTF.

This sequence joins TRBV10-3 and TRBJ2-7; D not certain. The CDR3 covers 14 residues. Germline V gene data show CDR1 as ENHRY and CDR2 as SYGVKD. Trimming took 10 bases from V and 8 from J, leaving 24 bases between them. The CDR3 coding sequence is TGTGCCAGCAGCCTCAGTCAAAATCAGCCCCAGCAGTACTTC. It specifies CASSLSQNQPQQYF.

This chain links TRBV6-1 with TRBJ2-1, with D unresolved. Germline V gene data show CDR1 as MNHNS and CDR2 as SASEGT. The length of the CDR3 is 13 residues. V dropped 0 bases and J dropped 9 bases, with 9 bases sitting between them. CDR3 bases: TGTGCCAGCAGTGAAGCGCGAGTAACTGAGCAGTTCTTC. This gives the protein CASSEARVTEQFF.

The rearrangement joins TRBV7-6 to TRBJ2-2; possibly TRBD2 for D (6 bases). Trimming pared 1 base from V and 2 bases from J, leaving 11 bases between. Germline CDR1 and CDR2: SGHVS and FNYEAQ. The CDR3 extends over 16 amino acids. The CDR3 DNA reads as TGTGCCAGCAGCTTAGAGGTTGGACTAAACACCGGGGAGCTGTTTTTT. It translates to CASSLEVGLNTGELFF.

This chain links TRBV10-3 with TRBJ1-1, with 7 bases aligning to TRBD1. This CDR3 spans 14 amino acids. With V trimmed by 6 bases and J by 1 base, 5 bases remained unmatched. Germline CDR1 is ENHRY and CDR2 is SYGVKD. CDR3 in DNA: TGTGCCATCAGGGGGACAGTGGCGAACACTGAAGCTTTCTTT. Translation: CAIRGTVANTEAFF.

V usage is TRBV19 and J usage is TRBJ1-2; TRBD1 matches 9 bases. V was pared by 4 bases and J by 0 bases, with 3 bases of the junction left unmatched. The CDR3 loop spans 15 amino acids. Per the germline V gene, CDR1 is LNHDA and CDR2 is SQIVND (reference sequence). The chain's CDR3 is CASSTGTGSNYGYTF. The CDR3 DNA sequence: TGTGCCAGTAGTACAGGGACAGGGTCTAACTATGGCTACACCTTC.

This clonotype came up a few times. The genes are TRBV9 and TRBJ2-1; 14 bases map to TRBD2. J was trimmed by 6 bases and V by 4 bases; bases with no gene match: 3. Germline CDR1 SGDLS, CDR2 YYNGEE. The CDR3 is 15 residues long. CDR3 loop: CASSTGTSGSNEQFF. Here the CDR3 DNA reads TGTGCCAGCAGCACAGGGACTAGCGGGAGCAATGAGCAGTTCTTC.

Regarding this clonotype: Likely a read error: the CDR3 ends without its conserved phenylalanine or tryptophan. Because the CDR3's place on the DNA is in doubt, the DNA is left out and the CDR3 is given as listed by TCRdb. The chain has TRBV7-8 and TRBJ2-1; TRBD2 is the table's D call, not checked against the DNA. Per germline, CDR1 SGHVS and CDR2 FQNEAQ. The CDR3 has 9 amino acids, counting both end residues. The CDR3 region is CASSSRGSG.

The CDR3 nucleotides read TGCAGTGCTAGAGGTTGGGGGCATGGCTACACCTTC. Amino acid sequence: CSARGWGHGYTF. This chain links TRBV20-1 with TRBJ1-2; TRBD1 might be the D (6 bases). Trimming stripped 1 base from V and 6 bases from J, with 9 bases between. The V gene's germline CDR1 is DFQATT and CDR2 SNEGSKA (reference sequence). The CDR3 length is 12 residues.